Sequencing of this T cell receptor (beta chain) was carried out in a study of beta chain features in type 1 diabetes. Study-wide background: The patient and healthy donor groups were comparable for age, gender and cell yields.

Of the isolated RNA, all was reverse transcribed, and so the sequenced material was expressed TCRB transcripts. Generated by immunoSEQ multiplex PCR, the TCRdb table keeps only in-frame clones and is missing some. This sample has under 450,000 clones, with approximately 16% found just once. The CDR3 is 14 amino acids. Trimming took 6 bases from V and 4 from J, leaving 15 bases between them. Germline V gives CDR1 LNHDA, CDR2 SQIVND (reference sequence). It was one heparinised blood draw, averaging around 120 mL, that each donor gave. Sequencing was performed on naive CD4+ T cells from blood. The chain recombines TRBV19 with TRBJ1-1; D perhaps matches TRBD1 (5 bases). This sequence originates from a woman younger than 30 in good health. The CDR3 sequence: CASRISWGGTEAFF. DNA for the CDR3: TGTGCCAGTAGGATATCGTGGGGGGGCACTGAAGCTTTCTTT.